Listed here are 32 T cell receptor beta chains from one sample, sequenced in a study of ipilimumab plus nivolumab after autologous stem cell transplantation. Sequenced by immunoSEQ multiplex PCR; TCRdb stores in-frame clones only, minus some. The sample carries approximately 5,300 clones, about 70% recorded once. The sequencing used PBMCs, collected in a trial of ipilimumab plus nivolumab as post-transplant consolidation. The receptors were gathered from a male donor with multiple myeloma.

This clone was counted only a few times. This chain connects TRBV6-1 to TRBJ2-7, with 10 bases fitting TRBD1. V trimming: 3 bases; J trimming: 3 bases; junction bases outside the gene matches: 5. This CDR3 is 15 amino acids long. The germline gives CDR1 MNHNS, CDR2 SASEGT. CDR3 region: CASSEDRGLFYEQYF. CDR3 nucleotide sequence: TGTGCCAGCAGTGAGGACAGGGGGTTATTCTACGAGCAGTACTTC.

This clone was counted a single time. V and J are TRBV5-1 and TRBJ2-5; D call uncertain. Between the trimmed V and J ends, which lost 1 base and 2 bases, there was a span of 12 bases. The germline CDR1 and CDR2 sequences are SGHRS and YFSETQ. This CDR3 region has 15 residues. CDR3 sequence reads: CASSLFMRPQETQYF. CDR3 DNA: TGCGCCAGCAGCTTGTTTATGAGACCGCAAGAGACCCAGTACTTC.

This clone showed up just once. The chain links TRBV7-2 to TRBJ2-5, with 9 positions matching TRBD1. This CDR3 spans 18 amino acids. From germline, CDR1 is SGHTA and CDR2 FQGNSA. Trimming took 2 bases from V and 5 from J; bases not matched to a gene: 15. The chain's CDR3 is CASSLSLFRDREGETQYF. The CDR3 DNA is TGTGCCAGCAGCTTATCACTGTTCCGGGACAGGGAGGGGGAGACCCAGTACTTC.

In its sample, this clone was seen once. This sequence joins TRBV13 and TRBJ1-2; 8 bases map to TRBD1. The length of the CDR3 is 19 residues. J gave up 0 bases and V 4 bases, and 16 bases lay outside the gene matches. Germline CDR1 is PRHDT and CDR2 is FYEKMQ (reference sequence). For the CDR3, the DNA is TGTGCCAGCAGCTCAGAGACTCAGGGGGCGGTCGAAGCTAACTATGGCTACACCTTC. Translating it yields CASSSETQGAVEANYGYTF.

The chain joins TRBV6-5 to TRBJ2-7; 9 bases match TRBD1. The V segment lost 7 bases and the J segment 3 bases; nucleotides outside the gene matches: 4. CDR3 length: 13 amino acids. Germline V gives CDR1 MNHEY, CDR2 SVGAGI. The CDR3 DNA follows: TGTGCCAGCAATCCGGGACAGGGCTACGAGCAGTACTTC. Translation gives CASNPGQGYEQYF.

This clone was counted between two and nine times. The genes are TRBV6-1 and TRBJ1-1; D gene uncertain. There are 13 residues in the CDR3. From germline, CDR1 is MNHNS and CDR2 SASEGT. Between the trimmed V and J ends, which lost 7 bases and 1 base, there was a span of 10 bases. As DNA, the CDR3 is TGTGCCAGCACCATAATGGGGAACACTGAAGCTTTCTTT. Its translation: CASTIMGNTEAFF.

The CDR3 region has the DNA TGTGCCAGCTCACCCGACAGGGGGAAGTACGAGCAGTACTTC. Translating gives CASSPDRGKYEQYF. This chain joins TRBV18 and TRBJ2-7, with 9 bases lining up with TRBD1. Germline assignment: CDR1 KGHSH and CDR2 LQKENI. The J segment lost 4 bases and the V segment lost 3 bases, leaving 4 bases of the junction unmatched. The CDR3 covers 14 residues.

The chain carries TRBV27 and TRBJ1-2; TRBD1 agrees at 10 bases. V trimming: 6 bases; J trimming: 7 bases; junction bases outside the gene matches: 14. The CDR3 spans 16 residues. In germline, CDR1 is MNHEY, CDR2 SMNVEV (reference sequence). CDR3 in DNA: TGTGCCAGCAGCTCGACAGGGGGCTCTCTCCAGGCTGGCTACACCTTC. Translated, it gives CASSSTGGSLQAGYTF.

The rearrangement uses TRBV30 and TRBJ1-3; no firm D call. This CDR3 is 12 amino acids long. Between the trimmed V and J ends, which lost 0 bases and 3 bases, there was a span of 3 bases. Germline values: CDR1 GTSNPN, CDR2 SVGIG (reference sequence). This chain's CDR3 is CAWSVIGNTIYF. DNA for the CDR3: TGTGCCTGGAGTGTGATTGGAAACACCATATATTTT.

The table lists this clone with a count of one. The chain recombines TRBV18 with TRBJ2-2; D is uncertain. This CDR3 region has 16 residues. The germline V gene encodes CDR1 KGHSH and CDR2 LQKENI. The V end lost 0 bases, the J end lost 1 base, and 9 bases lay between the germline ends. The CDR3 coding sequence is TGTGCCAGCTCACCACCGTGGGGTTGGAACACCGGGGAGCTGTTTTTT. Protein product: CASSPPWGWNTGELFF. The whole variable domain, remainder taken from reference TRBV18 and TRBJ2-2, is NAGVMQNPRHLVRRRGQEARLRCSPMKGHSHVYWYRQLPEEGLKFMVYLQKENIIDESGMPKERFSAEFPKEGPSILRIQQVVRGDSAAYFCASSPPWGWNTGELFFGEGSRLTVL.

CDR3: CASSPRTFEQYF. Here the CDR3 DNA reads TGTGCCAGCAGCCCCCGGACTTTCGAGCAGTACTTC. This chain links TRBV28 with TRBJ2-7; a possible D gene is TRBD2 (5 bases). Trimming pared 6 bases from V and 6 bases from J, leaving 12 bases between. CDR3 length equals 12 residues. The V gene's germline CDR1 is MDHEN and CDR2 SYDVKM.

The gene calls are TRBV18 and TRBJ1-1; D is perhaps TRBD1 (5 bases). Germline values: CDR1 KGHSH, CDR2 LQKENI. V was clipped by 1 base and J by 5 bases, with 11 bases between them. The CDR3 sequence is 14 residues long. In DNA form, the CDR3 reads TGTGCCAGCTCACCACTTGCCAGGGAGACTGAAGCTTTCTTT. It yields the protein CASSPLARETEAFF.

The chain couples TRBV7-9 to TRBJ2-4; D ambiguous. The CDR3 consists of 15 residues. The germline V gene has CDR1 SEHNR and CDR2 FQNEAQ (reference sequence). V gave up 0 bases and J gave up 0 bases, with 6 bases separating them. In nucleotides, the CDR3 is TGTGCCAGCAGCTTAGCGCAGATAGCCAAAAACATTCAGTACTTC. Amino acids: CASSLAQIAKNIQYF.

V gene TRBV15 combines with J gene TRBJ1-1; D is ambiguous. Trimming took off 0 bases at V and 3 bases at J, with 5 bases between the two ends. Germline CDR1 reads LNHNV; CDR2 reads YYDKDF (reference sequence). CDR3 length: 13 amino acids. CDR3 in amino acids: CATSRDRHTEAFF. CDR3 nucleotide sequence: TGTGCCACCAGCAGAGATCGACACACTGAAGCTTTCTTT.

The chain is built from TRBV19 and TRBJ1-2, with TRBD1 matching over 7 bases. The length of the CDR3 is 16 residues. Germline V gene data show CDR1 as LNHDA and CDR2 as SQIVND (reference sequence). V shed 3 bases and J 3 bases; nucleotides not matched to a gene: 10. Written as DNA, the CDR3 is TGTGCCAGTAGTATTCGACAGGGAACACTCCACTATGGCTACACCTTC. It is translated as CASSIRQGTLHYGYTF.

The V gene is TRBV28, the J gene TRBJ2-7, with a tentative D call TRBD2 (5 bases). The CDR3 extends over 14 amino acids. V lost 5 bases and J lost 3, with 14 bases in between. Germline CDR1 MDHEN, CDR2 SYDVKM. CDR3 nucleotides: TGTGCCAGCAGTAATCGGATAGGAGGCTACGAGCAGTACTTC. Encoded protein: CASSNRIGGYEQYF.

This chain uses TRBV4-2 with TRBJ2-5; 9 bases fit TRBD1. Germline trimming cut 2 bases from V and 4 bases from J; bases unmatched to any gene: 5. Per germline, CDR1 LGHNA and CDR2 YNFKEQ. This CDR3 comprises 15 residues. CDR3 region: CASSQRTGDRETQYF. CDR3 bases: TGTGCCAGCAGCCAAAGGACAGGGGATAGAGAGACCCAGTACTTC.

The rearrangement uses TRBV27 and TRBJ2-1; D uncertain. V was trimmed by 1 base and J by 5 bases, leaving 0 bases between them. The V gene's germline CDR1 is MNHEY and CDR2 SMNVEV (reference sequence). The CDR3 has 11 residues. The CDR3 reads CASSLYNEQFF. The CDR3 nucleotides are TGTGCCAGCAGTTTATACAATGAGCAGTTCTTC.

The gene calls are TRBV6-5 and TRBJ2-5; TRBD1 might be the D (6 bases). The DNA end lines up better with TRBJ2-7; the J call may be wrong. From germline, CDR1 is MNHEY and CDR2 SVGAGI. This CDR3 comprises 14 residues. The CDR3 DNA reads TGTGCCAGCAGTTTAACCGGGACACACTACGAGCAGTACTTC. Encoded protein: CASSLTGTHYEQYF.

This chain uses TRBV27 with TRBJ2-7, with 13 bases matching TRBD2. V was clipped by 4 bases and J by 3 bases; unmatched bases: 3. The CDR3 has 15 residues. Per the germline V gene, CDR1 is MNHEY and CDR2 is SMNVEV (reference sequence). The CDR3 DNA follows: TGTGCCAGCAGTTACGGACTAGCGGGAGTCTACGAGCAGTACTTC. Protein product: CASSYGLAGVYEQYF.

This clone ranks as medium-sized. The J gene is TRBJ1-2, the V gene TRBV27, with TRBD1 matching over 8 bases. In germline, CDR1 is MNHEY, CDR2 SMNVEV (reference sequence). The CDR3 spans 13 residues. Germline trimming cut 3 bases from V and 6 bases from J; bases unmatched to any gene: 3. CDR3 amino acids: CASSFGTGNGYTF. Here the CDR3 DNA reads TGTGCCAGCAGTTTTGGGACAGGCAATGGCTACACCTTC.

CDR3 in amino acids: CASSQEGREQQYF. The DNA for the CDR3 is TGCGCCAGCAGCCAAGAAGGGAGAGAGCAGCAGTACTTC. The chain joins TRBV4-3 to TRBJ2-7; TRBD2 is a possible D gene (5 bases). The CDR3 sequence is 13 residues long. Trimming pared 0 bases from V and 8 bases from J, leaving 11 bases between. Germline loops: CDR1 LGHNA, CDR2 YSLEER.

By proportion, this clone is large (0.1 to 1%). The chain combines TRBV9 with TRBJ2-1; 8 bases fit TRBD1. With 4 bases clipped from V and 4 bases from J, the junction kept 13 bases outside the gene matches. Germline V CDR1 and CDR2: SGDLS, YYNGEE. The CDR3 has 17 residues. In DNA, the CDR3 is TGTGCCAGCAGCCAGGGGGCAGGAGAGGGGTTATACAATGAGCAGTTCTTC. Protein sequence: CASSQGAGEGLYNEQFF.

V gene TRBV5-1 combines with J gene TRBJ2-1, with 10 positions matching TRBD2. Per the germline V gene, CDR1 is SGHRS and CDR2 is YFSETQ. CDR3 length equals 16 residues. V was clipped by 4 bases and J by 9 bases; unmatched bases: 13. CDR3 region: CASSPLAGGPVGEQFF. CDR3 coding DNA: TGCGCCAGCAGCCCGTTAGCGGGAGGACCCGTGGGTGAGCAGTTCTTC.

In its sample, this clone ranks as large. This chain uses TRBV7-2 with TRBJ1-1; tentative D call: TRBD1 (6 bases). The germline V gene encodes CDR1 SGHTA and CDR2 FQGNSA. The ends were cut back, 0 bases at V and 4 bases at J, with 9 bases in the middle. CDR3 length: 14 residues. The CDR3 region has the DNA TGTGCCAGCAGCTTAGCCGGGGGGCCCACTGAAGCTTTCTTT. Translating gives CASSLAGGPTEAFF.

V and J are TRBV5-1 and TRBJ2-1, with 7 positions matching TRBD1. V was clipped by 4 bases and J by 3 bases; unmatched bases: 7. The V gene's germline CDR1 is SGHRS and CDR2 YFSETQ. This CDR3 spans 15 amino acids. The CDR3 loop reads CASSTTSGGYNEQFF. The CDR3 bases are TGCGCCAGCAGCACGACTTCAGGGGGCTACAATGAGCAGTTCTTC. The complete variable domain, with remaining parts taken from reference TRBV5-1 and TRBJ2-1, reads KAGVTQTPRYLIKTRGQQVTLSCSPISGHRSVSWYQQTPGQGLQFLFEYFSETQRNKGNFPGRFSGRQFSNSRSEMNVSTLELGDSALYLCASSTTSGGYNEQFFGPGTRLTVL.

In this sample, this clone turned up a few times. This chain uses TRBV9 with TRBJ2-1, with 9 bases lining up with TRBD2. Germline lookup yields CDR1 SGDLS and CDR2 YYNGEE. The CDR3 spans 15 residues. V was clipped by 4 bases and J by 8 bases; unmatched bases: 10. CDR3 nucleotide sequence: TGTGCCAGCAGCCCGCGTAGCGGGGGAGTAGATGAGCAGTTCTTC. Its translation is CASSPRSGGVDEQFF.

To note about this clone: A far larger clone is off by one base, so a read error is likely. Other DNA sequences in the sample encode the same CDR3. The J gene is TRBJ1-5, the V gene TRBV4-2, with D hard to call. Germline assignment: CDR1 LGHNA and CDR2 YNFKEQ. The CDR3 is made up of 13 amino acids. V lost 5 bases, J lost 3 bases, and 8 bases lay in between. Here the CDR3 DNA reads TGTGCCAGCAGCTTAGGCCCCAATCAGCCCCAGCATTTT. The encoded protein is CASSLGPNQPQHF.

The gene calls are TRBV4-2 and TRBJ2-3; tentatively, D is TRBD2 (5 bases). V was shortened by 0 bases and J by 4 bases, with 14 bases between the two germline ends. The V gene's germline CDR1 is LGHNA and CDR2 YNFKEQ. The CDR3 loop spans 16 amino acids. As DNA, the CDR3 is TGTGCCAGCAGCCAAGATGAACGGCTAGCCTCAGATACGCAGTATTTT. This gives the protein CASSQDERLASDTQYF.

In this sample, this clone is medium-sized. V usage is TRBV7-8 and J usage is TRBJ2-5; tentatively, D is TRBD1 (5 bases). Deletions cut 5 bases from V and 2 bases from J, with 9 bases between. This CDR3 is 13 amino acids long. The germline V gene has CDR1 SGHVS and CDR2 FQNEAQ. CDR3 residues: CASSRRVQETQYF. The CDR3 region has the DNA TGTGCCAGCAGCCGCAGGGTGCAAGAGACCCAGTACTTC.

The chain carries TRBV2 and TRBJ1-2, with D unclear. This CDR3 has 15 residues. Trimming left V 5 bases short and J 2 bases short, with 15 bases between. The germline V gene encodes CDR1 SNHLY and CDR2 FYNNEI. The CDR3 nucleotides are TGTGCCAGCAGTTTAACAGCCGCCCAGAACTATGGCTACACCTTC. This sequence encodes CASSLTAAQNYGYTF.

V is TRBV9 and J is TRBJ1-1; D possibly corresponds to TRBD1 (5 bases). Germline CDR1 is SGDLS and CDR2 is YYNGEE. CDR3 length equals 15 residues. V lost 4 bases and J lost 3, with 16 bases in between. CDR3 residues: CASSRGGRGDTEAFF. The CDR3 DNA reads TGTGCCAGCAGCCGGGGCGGACGTGGGGACACTGAAGCTTTCTTT.